The 30 T cell receptor beta chains reported below all come from one sample, sequenced in a study of blood T cells in healthy people across ages. With a J-beta primer mix and a sample-barcoded 5' primer, a second PCR ran about 7 to 12 cycles. Using its own MiXCR run on the 5' RACE reads, TCRdb lists one record per CDR3 protein. The sample has about 1.7 million distinct CDR3 sequences; 25% to 30% are singletons. Sequencing used blood. The receptors derive from a woman in her 30s in good health.

The rearrangement uses TRBV5-1 and TRBJ2-5; 10 bases are shared with TRBD2. The J call may be incorrect, as the DNA end agrees better with TRBJ2-7. This CDR3 has 14 residues. Per germline, CDR1 SGHRS and CDR2 YFSETQ. The CDR3 reads CASTPTSGQSEQYF. CDR3 coding DNA: TGCGCCAGCACCCCGACTAGCGGGCAGTCCGAGCAGTACTTC.

This rearrangement joins TRBV5-1 to TRBJ2-2; D is unresolved. The ends were cut back, 0 bases at V and 5 bases at J, with 11 bases in the middle. This CDR3 region has 15 residues. Germline CDR1 is SGHRS and CDR2 is YFSETQ. CDR3 in DNA: TGCGCCAGCAGCTTGGCCAACCCGGAGACCGGGGAGCTGTTTTTT. This translates into CASSLANPETGELFF.

This clonotype was seen ten or more times. The chain links TRBV6-6 to TRBJ2-7, with D maybe TRBD2 (5 bases). Germline V gene lookup returns CDR1 MNHNY and CDR2 SVGAGI (reference sequence). V lost 2 bases and J 6 bases, leaving 8 bases between the germline ends. The length of the CDR3 is 12 residues. The CDR3 DNA reads as TGTGCCAGCAGTTACCCCCGGGGCGAGCAGTACTTC. This translates into CASSYPRGEQYF.

In this sample, this clonotype turned up many times. V gene TRBV5-1 combines with J gene TRBJ2-1; the match to TRBD2 covers 11 bases. In germline, CDR1 is SGHRS, CDR2 YFSETQ. The CDR3 is made up of 15 amino acids. Trimming at V came to 4 bases and at J to 9 bases, leaving 9 bases not matched to a gene. As DNA, the CDR3 is TGCGCCAGCAGCGCCGGGACTAGCGGACTAACTGAGCAGTTCTTC. Translated, it gives CASSAGTSGLTEQFF.

This clonotype was seen a few times. The chain has TRBV20-1 and TRBJ1-5; D gene uncertain. V gave up 5 bases and J gave up 3 bases, with 14 bases separating them. Germline values: CDR1 DFQATT, CDR2 SNEGSKA (reference sequence). CDR3 length: 14 residues. The CDR3: CSASLTDINQPQHF. CDR3 nucleotide sequence: TGCAGTGCTTCGCTTACAGATATCAATCAGCCCCAGCATTTT.

In DNA form, the CDR3 reads TGTGCCAGCAGGGGCCGGGACGGGTCCTACGAGCAGTACTTC. Its protein is CASRGRDGSYEQYF. This chain links TRBV2 with TRBJ2-7; D is tentatively TRBD1 or TRBD2 (5 bases each). The V gene's germline CDR1 is SNHLY and CDR2 FYNNEI. Trimming removed 6 bases from V and 1 base from J, with 13 bases in between. The CDR3 is 14 residues long. The variable domain in full, with the rest retrieved from reference TRBV2 and TRBJ2-7, is EPEVTQTPSHQVTQMGQEVILRCVPISNHLYFYWYRQILGQKVEFLVSFYNNEISEKSEIFDDQFSVERPDGSNFTLKIRSTKLEDSAMYFCASRGRDGSYEQYFGPGTRLTVT.

The chain couples TRBV9 to TRBJ2-5; the D is unclear. V was clipped by 0 bases and J by 5 bases, with 11 bases between them. Germline loops: CDR1 SGDLS, CDR2 YYNGEE. The CDR3 consists of 14 residues. The CDR3: CASSVVGSVETQYF. The CDR3 nucleotides read TGTGCCAGCAGCGTAGTCGGCTCAGTGGAGACCCAGTACTTC.

This clonotype has more than one count but fewer than ten. This sequence joins TRBV29-1 and TRBJ1-5; D uncertain. CDR1 is SQVTM and CDR2 is ANQGSEA in the germline V gene. V lost 5 bases, J lost 4 bases, and 9 bases lay in between. The CDR3 contains 12 residues. The CDR3 coding sequence is TGCAGCGTTCGACACGCGAATCAGCCCCAGCATTTT. Translated: CSVRHANQPQHF.

This clonotype was observed at least ten times. V usage is TRBV4-1 and J usage is TRBJ2-5; weak D call: TRBD1 (6 bases). Deletions cut 0 bases from V and 5 bases from J, with 16 bases between. Per germline, CDR1 MGHRA and CDR2 YSYEKL. The CDR3 contains 16 residues. CDR3 residues: CASSQDRTRGGETQYF. The CDR3 DNA sequence: TGCGCCAGCAGCCAAGATCGGACTCGAGGGGGTGAGACCCAGTACTTC.

The table lists this clonotype with many counts. The gene calls are TRBV14 and TRBJ2-7; possible D gene TRBD1, 6 bases. This CDR3 has 13 amino acids. V was clipped by 6 bases and J by 1 base, with 10 bases between them. Germline lookup yields CDR1 SGHDN and CDR2 FVKESK. CDR3 region: CASRDSLSYEQYF. The CDR3 region has the DNA TGTGCCAGCAGGGACAGCCTTTCCTACGAGCAGTACTTC. Complete variable domain (other parts from reference TRBV14 and TRBJ2-7): EAGVTQFPSHSVIEKGQTVTLRCDPISGHDNLYWYRRVMGKEIKFLLHFVKESKQDESGMPNNRFLAERTGGTYSTLKVQPAELEDSGVYFCASRDSLSYEQYFGPGTRLTVT.

The chain carries TRBV2 and TRBJ2-5; 7 bases map to TRBD2. The DNA matches TRBJ2-7 better at its end, which makes the J call doubtful. This CDR3 is built from 15 residues. Germline values: CDR1 SNHLY, CDR2 FYNNEI. The CDR3 sequence: CASSEEAGRQGEQYF. DNA for the CDR3: TGTGCCAGCAGTGAGGAAGCGGGACGGCAGGGCGAGCAGTACTTC.

The chain combines TRBV11-3 with TRBJ2-5; TRBD2 is a possible D gene (5 bases). The germline gives CDR1 SGHNT, CDR2 YENEEA. This CDR3 comprises 15 residues. Trimming removed 2 bases at V and 2 bases at J, with 12 bases between. Written as DNA, the CDR3 is TGTGCCAGCAGCTTACGTAGTTCGGGGCAAGAGACCCAGTACTTC. This codes for CASSLRSSGQETQYF.

A few counts support this clonotype. The chain has TRBV2 and TRBJ2-7, with D uncertain. Germline lookup yields CDR1 SNHLY and CDR2 FYNNEI. The CDR3 is 15 amino acids. V lost 7 bases and J 4 bases, leaving 20 bases between the germline ends. CDR3: CASTSHTVALYEQYF. As DNA, the CDR3 is TGTGCCAGCACTTCCCACACAGTTGCTCTTTACGAGCAGTACTTC. Filled out from reference TRBV2 and TRBJ2-7, the complete variable domain reads EPEVTQTPSHQVTQMGQEVILRCVPISNHLYFYWYRQILGQKVEFLVSFYNNEISEKSEIFDDQFSVERPDGSNFTLKIRSTKLEDSAMYFCASTSHTVALYEQYFGPGTRLTVT.

V gene TRBV5-1 combines with J gene TRBJ2-5; tentatively, D is TRBD2 (5 bases). Germline assignment: CDR1 SGHRS and CDR2 YFSETQ. The CDR3 runs 14 residues. V was clipped by 4 bases and J by 5 bases, with 15 bases between them. Here the CDR3 DNA reads TGCGCCAGCAGCAGAGACCCCCGAGGGGAGACCCAGTACTTC. Residues: CASSRDPRGETQYF.

This chain joins TRBV20-1 and TRBJ2-2; TRBD2 is a possible D gene (6 bases). V lost 3 bases and J lost 3, with 8 bases in between. The CDR3 is made up of 13 amino acids. Germline-derived CDR1 and CDR2 are DFQATT and SNEGSKA (reference sequence). Here the CDR3 DNA reads TGCAGTGCTAGCGGGAGCTACACCGGGGAGCTGTTTTTT. Translated: CSASGSYTGELFF.

This clonotype was counted between two and nine times. A read error is possible here, since a much larger clone lies one base away. This chain joins TRBV10-3 and TRBJ1-2; maybe TRBD1 (5 bases). This CDR3 comprises 11 residues. V lost 4 bases and J lost 7, with 7 bases in between. CDR1 is ENHRY and CDR2 is SYGVKD in the germline V gene. The CDR3: CAISVGGGYTF. CDR3 DNA sequence: TGTGCCATCAGTGTTGGGGGTGGCTACACCTTC.

This clonotype was seen repeatedly, ten times or more. The V call is TRBV29-1, the J call TRBJ2-7, with TRBD2 identical over 10 bases. Trimming cost V 6 bases and J 3 bases; bases outside gene matches: 5. Germline CDR1 is SQVTM and CDR2 is ANQGSEA. The CDR3 is 13 residues long. CDR3 sequence: CSVRGLASYEQYF. CDR3 sequence (DNA): TGCAGCGTGCGGGGACTAGCGAGCTACGAGCAGTACTTC.

A few counts support this clonotype. The CDR3 DNA is TGTGCCAGCAGTTATGAACAGAATCAGCCCCAGCATTTT. Its translation is CASSYEQNQPQHF. The chain recombines TRBV6-6 with TRBJ1-5; unclear D gene. Trimming shortened V by 3 bases and J by 4 bases, and 7 bases separated the two germline ends. Looked up from germline, CDR1 is MNHNY and CDR2 is SVGAGI (reference sequence). The CDR3 is 13 residues long.

The J gene is TRBJ2-1, the V gene TRBV7-2; no definite D call. The germline V gene has CDR1 SGHTA and CDR2 FQGNSA. This CDR3 spans 15 amino acids. Trimming removed 5 bases from V and 4 bases from J, with 15 bases in between. DNA of the CDR3: TGTGCCAGCAGCGGATGGAGTGGTGGGTACAATGAGCAGTTCTTC. Translating it yields CASSGWSGGYNEQFF.

The V gene is TRBV6-1, the J gene TRBJ2-7; D might be TRBD1 (6 bases). The end of the DNA fits TRBJ2-5 better, so the J call may be wrong. In germline, CDR1 is MNHNS, CDR2 SASEGT. The CDR3 is made up of 16 amino acids. CDR3 in DNA: TGTGCCAGCAGTCCCCGACGCGACGCGAGGGGGGAGACCCAGTACTTC. As protein: CASSPRRDARGETQYF.

In regard to this clonotype: The junction departs from the called germline gene at one end, perhaps through a read error. CDR3: CASSPQGLKETQFF. CDR3 DNA sequence: TGCGCCAGCAGCCCCCAAGGACTAAAAGAGACCCAGTTCTTC. The rearrangement links TRBV7-2 to TRBJ2-1; D might be TRBD2 (6 bases). Germline values: CDR1 SGHTA, CDR2 FQGNSA. This CDR3 is 14 amino acids long.

This clonotype was seen at least ten times. The chain has TRBV29-1 and TRBJ2-3; either TRBD1 or TRBD2 may supply D (5 bases each). Per the germline V gene, CDR1 is SQVTM and CDR2 is ANQGSEA. Deletions cut 4 bases from V and 2 bases from J, with 13 bases between. The CDR3 spans 14 residues. The CDR3 spells CSVVSQGATDTQYF. Written as DNA, the CDR3 is TGCAGCGTTGTGTCCCAGGGAGCCACAGATACGCAGTATTTT.

The chain employs TRBV7-9 and TRBJ1-1; TRBD1 is a possible D gene (5 bases). In germline, CDR1 is SEHNR, CDR2 FQNEAQ (reference sequence). With 8 bases removed from V and 0 bases from J, the gap between germline ends came to 13 bases. The CDR3 extends over 14 amino acids. CDR3 coding DNA: TGTGCCAGCCAATGGGACCGTATGAACACTGAAGCTTTCTTT. It encodes CASQWDRMNTEAFF.

J is TRBJ1-1 and V is TRBV20-1; D is undetermined. The CDR3 totals 13 residues. Trimming removed 6 bases at V and 1 base at J, with 12 bases between. Germline CDR1 and CDR2: DFQATT and SNEGSKA (reference sequence). CDR3 coding DNA: TGCAGTGCCCAGCCCCATTCGAACACTGAAGCTTTCTTT. Translation gives CSAQPHSNTEAFF.

This clonotype showed up just a few times. V is TRBV21-1 and J is TRBJ2-5. TRBV21-1 is described as a pseudogene. This CDR3 contains 13 residues. The CDR3 loop is CASSKVGKETQYF. The CDR3 region has the DNA TGTGCCAGCAGCAAAGTTGGGAAAGAGACCCAGTACTTC.

This clonotype has at least ten counts. The chain employs TRBV4-3 and TRBJ1-2; D remains ambiguous. Trimming stripped 4 bases from V and 7 bases from J, with 13 bases between. Germline CDR1 LGHNA, CDR2 YSLEER. CDR3 length equals 13 residues. In DNA, the CDR3 is TGCGCCAGCAGCCTTGAGAATCGGGGTGGCTACACCTTC. It is translated as CASSLENRGGYTF.

This clonotype has more than one count but fewer than ten. The chain combines TRBV27 with TRBJ2-2, with 15 bases lining up with TRBD2. Losses at the gene ends were 8 bases for V and 3 bases for J; bases not matched to a gene: 7. Germline CDR1 is MNHEY and CDR2 is SMNVEV (reference sequence). The CDR3 consists of 17 residues. The chain's CDR3 is CASGGLAGGPDTGELFF. The CDR3 DNA follows: TGTGCCAGCGGAGGACTAGCGGGAGGGCCGGACACCGGGGAGCTGTTTTTT.

This clonotype was seen only a few times. The chain has TRBV10-3 and TRBJ2-1; 8 positions agree with TRBD2. With 8 bases clipped from V and 9 bases from J, the junction kept 9 bases outside the gene matches. CDR3 length equals 13 residues. Germline CDR1 reads ENHRY; CDR2 reads SYGVKD. CDR3 residues: CAIGTSKEGEQFF. The CDR3 DNA reads as TGTGCCATCGGGACTAGTAAGGAAGGTGAGCAGTTCTTC.

V usage is TRBV28 and J usage is TRBJ1-2, with 8 bases that match TRBD1. V lost 6 bases and J lost 7; bases outside the gene matches: 10. Per the germline V gene, CDR1 is MDHEN and CDR2 is SYDVKM. This CDR3 contains 14 residues. CDR3 DNA sequence: TGTGCCAGCAGGCGTGAAGGGACAGGACTTGGCTACACCTTC. Amino acids: CASRREGTGLGYTF.

This clonotype was recorded a few times. The gene calls are TRBV7-2 and TRBJ1-5; no reliable D call. Germline V gives CDR1 SGHTA, CDR2 FQGNSA. Trimming removed 0 bases at V and 6 bases at J, with 9 bases between. The CDR3 sequence is 14 residues long. As DNA, the CDR3 is TGTGCCAGCAGCTTAGCTGCAGGAGGTCAGCCCCAGCATTTT. Protein sequence: CASSLAAGGQPQHF.